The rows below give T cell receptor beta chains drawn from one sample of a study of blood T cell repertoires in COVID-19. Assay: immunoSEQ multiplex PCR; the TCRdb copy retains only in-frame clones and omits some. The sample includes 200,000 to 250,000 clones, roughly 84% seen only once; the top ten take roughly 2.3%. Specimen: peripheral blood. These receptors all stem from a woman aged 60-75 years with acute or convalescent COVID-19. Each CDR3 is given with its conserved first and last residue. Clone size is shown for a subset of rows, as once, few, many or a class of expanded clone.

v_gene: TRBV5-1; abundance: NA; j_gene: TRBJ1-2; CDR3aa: CASAGNYGYTF
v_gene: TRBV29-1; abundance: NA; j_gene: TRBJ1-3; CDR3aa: CSVGTLSGNTIYF
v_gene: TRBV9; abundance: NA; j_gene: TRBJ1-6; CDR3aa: CASSVEGGSPLHF
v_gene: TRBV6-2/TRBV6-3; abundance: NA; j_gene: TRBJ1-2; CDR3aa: CASSYARGGGYTF
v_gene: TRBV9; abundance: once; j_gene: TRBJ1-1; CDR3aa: CASSVDASVNTEAFF
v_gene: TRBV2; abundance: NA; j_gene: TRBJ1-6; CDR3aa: CASSAGGHSPLHF
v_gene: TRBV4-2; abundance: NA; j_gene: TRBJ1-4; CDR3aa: CASSQERLRFNEKLFF
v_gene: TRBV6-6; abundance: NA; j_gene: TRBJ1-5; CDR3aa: CASSYGSHQPQHF
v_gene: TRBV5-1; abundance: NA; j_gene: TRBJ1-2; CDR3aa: CASSLVGGTGDYGYTF
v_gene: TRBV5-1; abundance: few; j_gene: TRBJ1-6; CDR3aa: CASSKDRDYSPLHF
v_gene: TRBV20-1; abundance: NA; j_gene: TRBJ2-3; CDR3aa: CSASSLAGGQTDTQYF
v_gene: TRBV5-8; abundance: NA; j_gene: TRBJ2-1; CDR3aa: CASSQQVVPPFF
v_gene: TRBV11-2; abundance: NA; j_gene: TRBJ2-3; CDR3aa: CASSLSHRGGSTDTQYF
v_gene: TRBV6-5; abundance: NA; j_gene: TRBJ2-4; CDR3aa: CASSVTLAKNIQYF
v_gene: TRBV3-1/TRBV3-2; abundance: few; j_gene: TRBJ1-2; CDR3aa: CASSPGIEGYTF
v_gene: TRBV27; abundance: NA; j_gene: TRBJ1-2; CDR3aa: CASSLSVPHSYGYTF
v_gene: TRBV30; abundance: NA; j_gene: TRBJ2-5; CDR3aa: CAWSVRGNQETQYF
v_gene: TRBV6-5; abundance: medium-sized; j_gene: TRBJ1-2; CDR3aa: CASSYLRTGLYGYTF
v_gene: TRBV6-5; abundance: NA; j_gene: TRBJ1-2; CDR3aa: CASSSGQGASGYTF
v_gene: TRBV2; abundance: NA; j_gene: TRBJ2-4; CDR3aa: CASGLIAKNIQYF
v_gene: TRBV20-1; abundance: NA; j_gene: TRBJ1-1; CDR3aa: CSASRHTEAFF
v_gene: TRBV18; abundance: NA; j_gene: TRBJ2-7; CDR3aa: CASSPGLYEQYF
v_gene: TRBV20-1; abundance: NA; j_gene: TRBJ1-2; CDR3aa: CSASQGAVGYTF
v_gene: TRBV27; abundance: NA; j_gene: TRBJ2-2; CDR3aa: CASRTAGTSGGTGELFF
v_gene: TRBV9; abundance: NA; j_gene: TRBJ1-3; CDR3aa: CASSARVSGNTIYF
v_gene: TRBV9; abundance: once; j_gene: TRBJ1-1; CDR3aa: CASSVDGTGGSNTEAFF
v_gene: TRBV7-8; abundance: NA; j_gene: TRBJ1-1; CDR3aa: CASSPGTGRTEAFF
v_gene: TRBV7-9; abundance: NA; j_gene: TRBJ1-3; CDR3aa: CASSPYGRADSGNTIYF
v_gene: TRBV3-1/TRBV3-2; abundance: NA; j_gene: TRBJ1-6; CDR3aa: CASSQRQGIAGNSPLHF
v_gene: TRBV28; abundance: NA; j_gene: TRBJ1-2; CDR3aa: CASSFGGVGNGGYTF
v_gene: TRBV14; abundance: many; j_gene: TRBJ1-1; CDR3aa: CASSQVSSGRTEAFF